The source of this TCR beta chain is a study of blood T cell repertoires in COVID-19. In the study overall: The United States, Italy and Spain were the sources of the acute and convalescent COVID-19 samples. T cells, B-cell-depleted T cells, or PBMCs provided the cDNA or gDNA that served as material.

CDR1 is WNHNN and CDR2 is SYGVQD in the germline V gene (reference sequence). The J segment lost 9 bases and the V segment lost 6 bases, leaving 8 bases of the junction unmatched. The CDR3 sequence is 14 residues long. Per the study methods: Amplified reference gene primers provided the basis for estimating nucleated cell counts. TCRdb's table, derived via immunoSEQ multiplex PCR, lists solely in-frame clones and lacks some. V, J and clone size were drawn from that table, and D and trimming were deduced from the DNA. The data hold approximately 97,000 clones, with just under 95% observed a single time.

The sample comprised peripheral blood. The clonotype comes from a woman in her forties or fifties with COVID-19, enrolled during active disease. The V gene is TRBV10-1, the J gene TRBJ2-3; 11 positions match TRBD1. CDR3 protein: CASSKGQGDRTQYF. CDR3 DNA: TGCGCCAGCAGCAAGGGACAGGGGGACAGAACGCAGTATTTT.